This record concerns one T cell receptor (beta chain) sequence. Trimming took off 0 bases at V and 6 bases at J, with 9 bases between the two ends. CDR3 size: 14 residues. Germline CDR1 MNHEY, CDR2 SMNVEV (reference sequence). Recovered status applied to Cohort 3 donors who had two consecutive negative PCRs. It also applied to those with clearance or with symptom resolution. This sample is drawn from a study of blood T cell repertoires in COVID-19. Clones were read by immunoSEQ multiplex PCR, and TCRdb kept only the in-frame ones, dropping some. Of around 500,000 clones listed, around nine tenths are singletons.

This TCR came from a woman in her thirties or forties who had recovered from COVID-19. The sample was PBMCs or T cells enriched from blood (not recorded which). The chain is built from TRBV27 and TRBJ1-5; D is unresolved. In DNA form, the CDR3 reads TGTGCCAGCAGTTTATCGCCAACCGGTCAGCCCCAGCATTTT. It specifies CASSLSPTGQPQHF.